This T cell receptor beta chain is from a study of response to subunit inactivated influenza vaccine. The ends were cut back, 7 bases at V and 7 bases at J, with 9 bases in the middle. The CDR3 extends over 11 amino acids. TCRdb re-called the RT-PCR reads through MiXCR, storing one row per CDR3 protein. Among more than 600,000 distinct CDR3 sequences listed, around a sixth were seen once. The rearrangement links TRBV12-3 or TRBV12-4 to TRBJ2-3; D gene unclear. The sample consisted of PBMCs from blood, taken 5 to 6 days after vaccination. This clonotype originated in a middle-aged man who received an inactivated influenza vaccine. Here the CDR3 reads CASTIRYTQYF. CDR3 coding DNA: TGTGCCAGCACCATACGGTATACGCAGTATTTT.